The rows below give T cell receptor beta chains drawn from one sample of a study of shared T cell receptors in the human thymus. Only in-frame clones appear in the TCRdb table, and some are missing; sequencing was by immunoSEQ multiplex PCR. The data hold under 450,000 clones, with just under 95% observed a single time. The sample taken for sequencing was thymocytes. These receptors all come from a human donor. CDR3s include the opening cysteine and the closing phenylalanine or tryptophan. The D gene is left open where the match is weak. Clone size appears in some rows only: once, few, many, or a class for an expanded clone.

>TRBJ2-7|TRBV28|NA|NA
CASSPGAAEQYF
TGTGCCAGCAGTCCCGGGGCTGCAGAGCAGTACTTC
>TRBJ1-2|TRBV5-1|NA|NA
CASSLPETYGYTF
TGCGCCAGCAGCCTCCCGGAGACCTATGGCTACACCTTC
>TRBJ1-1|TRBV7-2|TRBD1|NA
CASSLGRLRQGWSTEAFF
TGTGCCAGCAGCTTAGGACGCCTCAGACAGGGGTGGAGCACTGAAGCTTTCTTT
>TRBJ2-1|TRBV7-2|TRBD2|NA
CASSLVVVRLAGSNEQFF
TGTGCCAGCAGCTTAGTCGTTGTGAGACTAGCGGGTAGCAATGAGCAGTTCTTC
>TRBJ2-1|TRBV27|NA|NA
CASFGAYSYNEQFF
TGTGCCAGCTTCGGGGCCTACTCCTACAATGAGCAGTTCTTC
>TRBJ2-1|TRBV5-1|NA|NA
CASREYPQFF
TGCGCCAGCAGAGAATACCCGCAGTTCTTC
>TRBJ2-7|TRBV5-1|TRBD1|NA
CASSFRDRGFYEQYF
TGCGCCAGCAGCTTCCGGGACAGGGGCTTCTACGAGCAGTACTTC
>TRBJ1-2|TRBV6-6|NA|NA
CASSYPILSYGYTF
TGTGCCAGCAGTTACCCAATCCTCTCCTATGGCTACACCTTC
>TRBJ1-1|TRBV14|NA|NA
CASSQDRAVGGMNTEAFF
TGTGCCAGCAGCCAAGACAGGGCAGTGGGGGGCATGAACACTGAAGCTTTCTTT
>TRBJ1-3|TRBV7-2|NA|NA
CASSCSPTPGAGGNTIYF
TGTGCCAGCAGCTGTTCACCAACCCCAGGGGCGGGAGGAAACACCATATATTTT
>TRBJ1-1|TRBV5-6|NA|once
CASSFTGGGNTEAFF
TGTGCCAGCAGCTTTACGGGGGGCGGGAACACTGAAGCTTTCTTT
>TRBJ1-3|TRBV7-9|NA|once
CASSPPGQALGNTIYF
TGTGCCAGCAGCCCACCGGGACAAGCCCTTGGAAACACCATATATTTT
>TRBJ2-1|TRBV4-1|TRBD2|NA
CASSLPGLVVREQFF
TGCGCCAGCAGCCTCCCGGGACTAGTGGTTCGGGAGCAGTTCTTC
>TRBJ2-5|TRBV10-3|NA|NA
CAIREAGANLETQYF
TGTGCCATCAGGGAGGCGGGGGCGAACTTGGAGACCCAGTACTTC
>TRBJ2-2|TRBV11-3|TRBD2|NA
CASSPGLAVTGELFF
TGTGCCAGCAGCCCCGGACTAGCGGTGACCGGGGAGCTGTTTTTT
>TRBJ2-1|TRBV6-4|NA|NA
CASAPTSLKGNEQFF
TGTGCCAGCGCCCCGACATCGTTGAAGGGGAATGAGCAGTTCTTC
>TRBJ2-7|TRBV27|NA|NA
CASSSSKTGTYEQYF
TGTGCCAGCAGTAGCTCAAAGACCGGGACCTACGAGCAGTACTTC
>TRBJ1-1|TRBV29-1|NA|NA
CSEGDEENTEAFF
TGCAGCGAGGGGGACGAGGAAAACACTGAAGCTTTCTTT
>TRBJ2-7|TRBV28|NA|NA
CASSLSNRDVHEQYF
TGTGCCAGCAGTTTGTCGAACAGGGACGTACACGAGCAGTACTTC
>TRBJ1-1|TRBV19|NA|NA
CASSSKAGGDGDTEAFF
TGTGCCAGTAGTTCAAAAGCGGGGGGCGACGGGGACACTGAAGCTTTCTTT
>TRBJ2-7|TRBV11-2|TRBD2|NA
CASSPWAGATYEQYF
TGTGCCAGCAGCCCATGGGCGGGAGCCACCTACGAGCAGTACTTC
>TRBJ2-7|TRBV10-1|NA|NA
CASSGKGDKLYEQYF
TGCGCCAGCAGTGGAAAAGGGGACAAGCTCTACGAGCAGTACTTC
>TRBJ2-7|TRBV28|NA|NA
CASSFTGWSTGEQYF
TGTGCCAGCAGTTTTACGGGGTGGAGTACGGGTGAGCAGTACTTC
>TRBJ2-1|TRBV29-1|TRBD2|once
CSVELAELYNEQFF
TGCAGCGTTGAACTAGCGGAGCTCTACAATGAGCAGTTCTTC
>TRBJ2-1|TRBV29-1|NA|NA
CSVEGHHNEQFF
TGCAGCGTTGAAGGACACCACAATGAGCAGTTCTTC
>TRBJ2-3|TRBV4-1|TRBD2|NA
CASSQRPRGTSGNMTDTQYF
TGCGCCAGCAGCCAAAGGCCCAGGGGGACTAGCGGGAATATGACAGATACGCAGTATTTT
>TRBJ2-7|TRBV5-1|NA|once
CASSSLGQDYYEQYF
TGCGCCAGCAGCTCTCTTGGACAGGACTACTACGAGCAGTACTTC
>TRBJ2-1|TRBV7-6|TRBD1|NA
CASSLALPTGQGGYEQFF
TGTGCCAGCAGCTTAGCCCTCCCGACGGGACAGGGGGGATATGAGCAGTTCTTC
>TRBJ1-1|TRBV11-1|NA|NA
CASSLQGQNTEAFF
TGTGCCAGCAGCTTACAGGGACAGAACACTGAAGCTTTCTTT
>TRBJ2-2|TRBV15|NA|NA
CATSSGGVNTGELFF
TGTGCCACCAGCTCAGGCGGGGTCAACACCGGGGAGCTGTTTTTT
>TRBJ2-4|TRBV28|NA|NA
CASGRTAAKNIQYF
TGTGCCAGCGGACGGACAGCCGCAAAAAACATTCAGTACTTC
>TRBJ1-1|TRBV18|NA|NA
CASSLGQVQNTEAFF
TGTGCCAGCTCACTAGGCCAGGTTCAGAACACTGAAGCTTTCTTT
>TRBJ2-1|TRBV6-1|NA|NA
CASSETGRVQFF
TGTGCCAGCAGCGAGACAGGGAGGGTGCAGTTCTTC
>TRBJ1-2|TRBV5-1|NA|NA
CASSLGVGKSYTF
TGCGCCAGCAGCCTGGGGGTGGGGAAGAGCTACACCTTC
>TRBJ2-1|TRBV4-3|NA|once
CASSQPRHQRPPYNEQFF
TGCGCCAGCAGCCAACCCCGTCACCAGCGCCCTCCCTACAATGAGCAGTTCTTC
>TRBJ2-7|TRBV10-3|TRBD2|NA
CAISESNRGVLPYEQYF
TGTGCCATCAGTGAGTCAAACCGGGGGGTGCTCCCCTACGAGCAGTACTTC
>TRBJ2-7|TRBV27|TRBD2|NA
CASSFKTSASGRAHEQYF
TGTGCCAGCAGTTTTAAAACGTCGGCTAGCGGGAGGGCCCACGAGCAGTACTTC
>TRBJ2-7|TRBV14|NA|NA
CASSHRESSYEQYF
TGTGCCAGCAGCCACCGGGAGAGCTCCTACGAGCAGTACTTC
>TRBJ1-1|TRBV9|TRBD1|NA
CASSGTGPNTEAFF
TGTGCCAGCAGCGGGACAGGGCCGAACACTGAAGCTTTCTTT
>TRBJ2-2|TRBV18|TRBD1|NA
CASSLMRTGVGTGELFF
TGTGCCAGCTCACTGATGCGGACAGGGGTTGGCACCGGGGAGCTGTTTTTT
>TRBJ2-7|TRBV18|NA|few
CASSPTSGRSYEQYF
TGTGCCAGCTCCCCTACGAGCGGGCGTAGCTACGAGCAGTACTTC
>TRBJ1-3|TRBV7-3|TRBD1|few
CASSNRDRVVYF
TGTGCCAGCAGCAACCGGGACAGGGTCGTGTATTTT
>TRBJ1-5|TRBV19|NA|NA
CASSITQGGYQPQHF
TGTGCCAGTAGTATAACGCAGGGAGGATATCAGCCCCAGCATTTT
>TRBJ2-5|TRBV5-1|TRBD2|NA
CASSFTGTSGILDVGETQYF
TGCGCCAGCAGCTTCACCGGGACTAGCGGGATTTTAGACGTAGGAGAGACCCAGTACTTC
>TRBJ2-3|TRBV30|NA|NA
CAWSVGDTQYF
TGTGCCTGGAGTGTGGGAGATACGCAGTATTTT
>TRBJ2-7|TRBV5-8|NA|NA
CASSPWGDNSYEQYF
TGTGCCAGCAGCCCCTGGGGGGACAATTCCTACGAGCAGTACTTC
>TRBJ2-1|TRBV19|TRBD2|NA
CASSMWTSGTYNEQFF
TGTGCCAGTAGTATGTGGACTAGCGGGACCTACAATGAGCAGTTCTTC
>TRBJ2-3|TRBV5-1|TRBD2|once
CASSLPIPISGRPTDTQYF
TGCGCCAGCAGCTTGCCGATACCGATTAGCGGGCGCCCGACAGATACGCAGTATTTT
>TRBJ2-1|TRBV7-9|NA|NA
CASNTPETPGRNEQFF
TGTGCCAGTAATACTCCTGAAACCCCAGGTAGGAATGAGCAGTTCTTC
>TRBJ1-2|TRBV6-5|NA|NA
CASSYRTAPARYTF
TGTGCCAGCAGTTACCGGACCGCCCCGGCGCGCTACACCTTC
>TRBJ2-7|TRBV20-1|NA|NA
CSARDVYEQYF
TGCAGTGCTAGAGACGTTTACGAGCAGTACTTC
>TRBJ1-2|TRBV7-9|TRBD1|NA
CASSTRDRGYGYTF
TGTGCCAGCAGCACAAGGGACAGGGGCTATGGCTACACCTTC
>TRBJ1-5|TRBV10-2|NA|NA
CATGGVDRVAQPQHF
TGCGCCACGGGTGGAGTTGATAGGGTTGCTCAGCCCCAGCATTTT